These T cell receptor beta chains were read from a single sample in a study of cytomegalovirus exposure and HLA in healthy donors. The table came from immunoSEQ multiplex PCR; TCRdb's copy has only in-frame clones and leaves some out. The sample records approximately 97,000 clones, over 85% being singletons. The specimen was PBMCs. These TCRs come from a woman younger than 35 in good health and CMV-seronegative. The CDR3 runs from the conserved cysteine through the conserved F or W. Each record gives: CDR3 protein, CDR3 DNA, D gene, clone size, J gene, V gene. D genes are given only for firm matches. Expanded clones get a size class; other rows say once, few or many, or leave the size out.

CDR3: CASRGQGSGNTIYF
DNA: TGTGCCAGCAGGGGACAGGGGTCTGGAAACACCATATATTTT
D: TRBD1
size: NA
J: TRBJ1-3
V: TRBV27

CDR3: CASSAMAGGTDTQYF
DNA: TGTGCCAGCAGCGCGATGGCGGGAGGCACAGATACGCAGTATTTT
D: TRBD2
size: NA
J: TRBJ2-3
V: TRBV9

CDR3: CASSAKRQGTEAFF
DNA: TGTGCCAGTAGCGCGAAGAGGCAGGGGACTGAAGCTTTCTTT
D: NA
size: NA
J: TRBJ1-1
V: TRBV19

CDR3: CASSLTGEETQYF
DNA: TGTGCCAGCAGCTTGACAGGGGAAGAGACCCAGTACTTC
D: TRBD1
size: NA
J: TRBJ2-5
V: TRBV5-6

CDR3: CASSWGTGGNEKLFF
DNA: TGTGCCAGCAGCTGGGGGACAGGGGGTAATGAAAAACTGTTTTTT
D: TRBD1
size: NA
J: TRBJ1-4
V: TRBV25-1

CDR3: CSVEGLAGGPFHEQYF
DNA: TGCAGCGTCGAGGGACTAGCGGGAGGGCCTTTCCACGAGCAGTACTTC
D: TRBD2
size: NA
J: TRBJ2-7
V: TRBV29-1

CDR3: CSVERGSTGGRGEQFF
DNA: TGCAGCGTTGAACGGGGATCGACAGGGGGTCGGGGGGAGCAGTTCTTC
D: TRBD1
size: NA
J: TRBJ2-1
V: TRBV29-1

CDR3: CASSPPGGAPYEQYF
DNA: TGTGCCAGCAGTCCACCCGGAGGGGCCCCCTACGAGCAGTACTTC
D: NA
size: NA
J: TRBJ2-7
V: TRBV28

CDR3: CASSQRRWQETQYF
DNA: TGCGCCAGCAGCCAAAGGCGGTGGCAAGAGACCCAGTACTTC
D: NA
size: NA
J: TRBJ2-5
V: TRBV4-1

CDR3: CSVEFWGPNYGYTF
DNA: TGCAGCGTTGAATTCTGGGGCCCCAACTATGGCTACACCTTC
D: NA
size: NA
J: TRBJ1-2
V: TRBV29-1

CDR3: CAWSLAGGAPNSPLHF
DNA: TGTGCCTGGAGTCTGGCGGGTGGCGCTCCTAATTCACCCCTCCACTTT
D: NA
size: NA
J: TRBJ1-6
V: TRBV30

CDR3: CASSLQGYGYTF
DNA: TGTGCCAGCAGCTTACAGGGATATGGCTACACCTTC
D: NA
size: NA
J: TRBJ1-2
V: TRBV28

CDR3: CASGLVPGQGPEAFF
DNA: TGTGCTAGTGGTTTGGTACCGGGACAGGGGCCTGAAGCTTTCTTT
D: TRBD1
size: NA
J: TRBJ1-1
V: TRBV12-5

CDR3: CAWATGYNEKLFF
DNA: TGTGCCTGGGCAACAGGGTATAATGAAAAACTGTTTTTT
D: NA
size: NA
J: TRBJ1-4
V: TRBV30

CDR3: CASSIATGRWELFF
DNA: TGTGCCAGTAGTATAGCCACAGGGCGGTGGGAACTGTTTTTT
D: NA
size: once
J: TRBJ1-4
V: TRBV19

CDR3: CASRARQGGYGYTF
DNA: TGTGCCAGCAGAGCCCGACAGGGGGGTTATGGCTACACCTTC
D: TRBD1
size: NA
J: TRBJ1-2
V: TRBV6-1

CDR3: CASSADQGQGGYGYTF
DNA: TGTGCCAGCAGCGCTGACCAGGGACAGGGAGGCTATGGCTACACCTTC
D: TRBD1
size: NA
J: TRBJ1-2
V: TRBV7-2

CDR3: CASSSVGGDGEQFF
DNA: TGTGCCAGTAGCTCGGTGGGGGGGGATGGTGAGCAGTTCTTC
D: TRBD2
size: NA
J: TRBJ2-1
V: TRBV19

CDR3: CASSQMGGIYEQYF
DNA: TGCGCCAGCAGCCAAATGGGGGGGATCTACGAGCAGTACTTC
D: TRBD2
size: NA
J: TRBJ2-7
V: TRBV4-1

CDR3: CASSVDIAASGDTIYF
DNA: TGTGCCAGCAGCGTAGACATAGCGGCTTCTGGAGACACCATATATTTT
D: NA
size: once
J: TRBJ1-3
V: TRBV9

CDR3: CASSIQFTNTGELFF
DNA: TGTGCCAGTAGTATCCAGTTTACGAACACCGGGGAGCTGTTTTTT
D: NA
size: NA
J: TRBJ2-2
V: TRBV19

CDR3: CSVTQGVGTEAFF
DNA: TGCAGCGTGACGCAGGGGGTAGGCACTGAAGCTTTCTTT
D: TRBD1
size: NA
J: TRBJ1-1
V: TRBV29-1

CDR3: CSVENRDRGSGANVLTF
DNA: TGCAGCGTTGAAAACCGGGACAGGGGCTCTGGGGCCAACGTCCTGACTTTC
D: TRBD1
size: NA
J: TRBJ2-6
V: TRBV29-1

CDR3: CASSLGASGYEQYF
DNA: TGTGCCAGCAGCTTAGGGGCTAGCGGCTACGAGCAGTACTTC
D: TRBD2
size: NA
J: TRBJ2-7
V: TRBV11-2

CDR3: CASSAATGGSDTQYF
DNA: TGCGCCAGCAGCGCGGCTACAGGGGGTAGTGATACGCAGTATTTT
D: TRBD1
size: NA
J: TRBJ2-3
V: TRBV5-1